The 26 T cell receptor beta chains reported below all come from one sample, sequenced in a study of OX40 agonist ivuxolimab in advanced cancers. The data were produced by immunoSEQ multiplex PCR, yet TCRdb's version contains in-frame clones alone and is incomplete. Of tens of thousands of clones detected, around 85% appear once; the ten largest clones hold 2.4%. This sample comprised CD4+ or CD8+ T cells sorted from blood, obtained in a trial of the OX40 agonist ivuxolimab. The receptors originated from an adult with an advanced solid tumor such as melanoma, head and neck, liver or kidney cancer.

The rearrangement links TRBV5-4 to TRBJ2-1; the D call may be TRBD1 or TRBD2 (5 bases each). Germline V gene data show CDR1 as SGHNT and CDR2 as YYREEE (reference sequence). The CDR3 loop spans 14 amino acids. Trimming removed 4 bases from V and 9 bases from J, with 17 bases in between. The CDR3 region has the DNA TGTGCCAGCAGCCCGGGGACCGTCGCATCTGAGCAGTTCTTC. Its protein product is CASSPGTVASEQFF.

V is TRBV19 and J is TRBJ2-2, with D possibly matching TRBD2 (6 bases). Trimming stripped 6 bases from V and 6 bases from J, with 14 bases between. Germline loops: CDR1 LNHDA, CDR2 SQIVND (reference sequence). The length of the CDR3 is 14 residues. CDR3 nucleotides: TGTGCCAGTAGCCGTGGAGGGGCAGCCGGGGAGCTGTTTTTT. It specifies CASSRGGAAGELFF.

This clone is a singleton in its sample. V usage is TRBV11-2 and J usage is TRBJ2-3; 9 nucleotides agree with TRBD2. The CDR3 length is 17 residues. V was clipped by 1 base and J by 4 bases; unmatched bases: 9. Germline V CDR1 and CDR2: SGHAT, FQNNGV. This chain's CDR3 is CASSLGGSGGPADTQYF. The DNA for the CDR3 is TGTGCCAGCAGCTTAGGAGGTAGCGGGGGACCGGCAGATACGCAGTATTTT.

This chain connects TRBV28 to TRBJ2-2; TRBD2 matches at 8 bases. Germline lookup yields CDR1 MDHEN and CDR2 SYDVKM. Trimming removed 7 bases from V and 0 bases from J; junction bases left unmatched: 4. This CDR3 region has 15 residues. This CDR3 is CASTSAGANTGELFF. CDR3 DNA sequence: TGTGCCAGCACCTCAGCGGGGGCGAACACCGGGGAGCTGTTTTTT.

The rearrangement uses TRBV4-1 and TRBJ2-7; D not resolved. With 2 bases removed from V and 2 bases from J, the gap between germline ends came to 19 bases. Germline loops: CDR1 MGHRA, CDR2 YSYEKL. This CDR3 has 17 residues. The CDR3 spells CASSQSSQAALAYEQYF. In DNA, the CDR3 is TGCGCCAGCAGCCAATCCTCCCAGGCCGCACTGGCCTACGAGCAGTACTTC.

This chain connects TRBV9 to TRBJ2-3, with TRBD1 identical over 7 bases. The CDR3 has 16 residues. The V gene end was trimmed by 6 bases and the J gene end by 0 bases; junction bases not matched to a gene: 10. Germline V gives CDR1 SGDLS, CDR2 YYNGEE. CDR3 nucleotide sequence: TGTGCCAGCACCCGAGAGGGGGCTGTTAGCACAGATACGCAGTATTTT. This translates into CASTREGAVSTDTQYF.

V usage is TRBV29-1 and J usage is TRBJ1-2, with TRBD1 identical over 8 bases. The CDR3 is made up of 15 amino acids. Germline V lookup: CDR1 SQVTM, CDR2 ANQGSEA. V shed 4 bases and J 8 bases; nucleotides not matched to a gene: 15. As DNA, the CDR3 is TGCAGCGTTGGGGGTCGTTTCGGACAGGGTAAAGGCTACACCTTC. Its translation is CSVGGRFGQGKGYTF.

This clone was seen more than once but under ten times. The chain is built from TRBV7-9 and TRBJ2-1, with D possibly being TRBD1 (5 bases). V was clipped by 2 bases and J by 4 bases, with 12 bases between them. The CDR3 has 15 amino acids. Germline V gene lookup returns CDR1 SEHNR and CDR2 FQNEAQ (reference sequence). The DNA for the CDR3 is TGTGCCAGCAGCTTACGTGGGGCTAATTACAATGAGCAGTTCTTC. Its translation: CASSLRGANYNEQFF.

The genes are TRBV30 and TRBJ2-6, with unresolved D. V lost 0 bases and J 4 bases, leaving 16 bases between the germline ends. The CDR3 covers 17 residues. Germline lookup yields CDR1 GTSNPN and CDR2 SVGIG (reference sequence). The CDR3 coding sequence is TGTGCCTGGAGTGTACTCGGGCCTTCTTCCGGGGCCAACGTCCTGACTTTC. Translated, it gives CAWSVLGPSSGANVLTF.

V gene TRBV5-1 combines with J gene TRBJ2-3; TRBD1 agrees at 10 bases. The germline gives CDR1 SGHRS, CDR2 YFSETQ. The CDR3 has 16 residues. V shed 3 bases and J 1 base; nucleotides not matched to a gene: 5. CDR3 nucleotides: TGCGCCAGCAGCTGGGGACAGGGGAAGGGCACAGATACGCAGTATTTT. It is translated as CASSWGQGKGTDTQYF.

The chain employs TRBV7-9 and TRBJ1-4; D not certain. The CDR3 contains 11 residues. The germline gives CDR1 SEHNR, CDR2 FQNEAQ (reference sequence). Trimming took off 8 bases at V and 8 bases at J, with 9 bases between the two ends. This CDR3 is CASGFGEKLFF. CDR3 bases: TGTGCCAGCGGATTTGGGGAAAAACTGTTTTTT.

The J gene is TRBJ1-4, the V gene TRBV18; possibly TRBD1 for D (5 bases). V was clipped by 3 bases and J by 10 bases, with 6 bases between them. The CDR3 consists of 11 residues. Germline CDR1 is KGHSH and CDR2 is LQKENI. The CDR3 DNA follows: TGTGCCAGCTCACCGGGGGGAAAACTGTTTTTT. It yields the protein CASSPGGKLFF.

The V call is TRBV9, the J call TRBJ2-5; D remains unclear. Germline V gene data show CDR1 as SGDLS and CDR2 as YYNGEE. There are 14 residues in the CDR3. Trimming left V 3 bases short and J 4 bases short, with 13 bases between. The CDR3 reads CASSAGLWGETQYF. The DNA for the CDR3 is TGTGCCAGCAGCGCAGGCCTGTGGGGAGAGACCCAGTACTTC.

The gene calls are TRBV30 and TRBJ2-7; TRBD2 might be the D (7 bases). This CDR3 comprises 17 residues. V dropped 0 bases and J dropped 5 bases, with 23 bases sitting between them. CDR1 is GTSNPN, CDR2 SVGIG, per germline (reference sequence). In nucleotides, the CDR3 is TGTGCCTGGAGTGTAGGGTGGGAGGGGGGCGCGAATAACGAGCAGTACTTC. Its translation: CAWSVGWEGGANNEQYF.

V and J are TRBV6-4 and TRBJ2-7, with unresolved D. V gave up 9 bases and J gave up 3 bases, with 12 bases separating them. Per germline, CDR1 MRHNA and CDR2 SNTAGT. The CDR3 is 12 residues long. CDR3 sequence reads: CARHSWSYEQYF. The DNA of the CDR3 is TGTGCCAGGCACAGTTGGAGCTACGAGCAGTACTTC.

This sequence joins TRBV5-1 and TRBJ2-1, with 7 nucleotides matching TRBD2. The CDR3 has 15 amino acids. Germline values: CDR1 SGHRS, CDR2 YFSETQ. The ends lost 6 bases at V and 5 bases at J; junction bases unmatched: 11. CDR3 protein: CASTSSGYLNNEQFF. The CDR3 DNA sequence: TGCGCCAGCACCTCTAGCGGCTACTTAAACAATGAGCAGTTCTTC.

The V and J genes are TRBV4-1 and TRBJ2-1, with TRBD2 matching over 11 bases. CDR1 is MGHRA, CDR2 YSYEKL, per germline. The CDR3 covers 19 residues. V shed 2 bases and J 5 bases; nucleotides not matched to a gene: 14. In nucleotides, the CDR3 is TGCGCCAGCAGCCAAATTACGGGGACGACTAGCGGGGCGCACAATGAGCAGTTCTTC. Encoded protein: CASSQITGTTSGAHNEQFF.

The rearrangement links TRBV30 to TRBJ2-1, with 7 nucleotides matching TRBD1. This CDR3 is 14 amino acids long. The germline V gene has CDR1 GTSNPN and CDR2 SVGIG (reference sequence). V was pared by 0 bases and J by 6 bases, with 5 bases of the junction left unmatched. The CDR3 nucleotides are TGTGCCTGGAGTGTACTTGGGACAGCCAATGAGCAGTTCTTC. It specifies CAWSVLGTANEQFF.

The chain recombines TRBV28 with TRBJ2-1; 10 bases align to TRBD2. The CDR3 is made up of 15 amino acids. V was pared by 4 bases and J by 7 bases, with 7 bases of the junction left unmatched. Germline V gives CDR1 MDHEN, CDR2 SYDVKM. As DNA, the CDR3 is TGTGCCAGCAGTTCCGCGGGACTAGCGTCAAATGAGCAGTTCTTC. This codes for CASSSAGLASNEQFF. The whole variable domain, filled in from reference TRBV28 and TRBJ2-1, reads DVKVTQSSRYLVKRTGEKVFLECVQDMDHENMFWYRQDPGLGLRLIYFSYDVKMKEKGDIPEGYSVSREKKERFSLILESASTNQTSMYLCASSSAGLASNEQFFGPGTRLTVL.

This clone was counted between two and nine times. Other DNA variants within this sample encode the same CDR3. The V call is TRBV27, the J call TRBJ1-3, with D unresolved. This CDR3 has 14 residues. With 4 bases removed from V and 0 bases from J, the gap between germline ends came to 7 bases. Germline-derived CDR1 and CDR2 are MNHEY and SMNVEV (reference sequence). The CDR3 nucleotides read TGTGCCAGCAGTTCGAGGAGCTCTGGAAACACCATATATTTT. Translation: CASSSRSSGNTIYF.

The chain is built from TRBV18 and TRBJ2-7; no clear D gene. CDR1 KGHSH and CDR2 LQKENI come from the germline V gene. The CDR3 covers 12 residues. With 6 bases removed from V and 6 bases from J, the gap between germline ends came to 12 bases. CDR3 nucleotides: TGTGCCAGCTCGCGCTCTTCTGGCGAGCAGTACTTC. Translated: CASSRSSGEQYF.

V gene TRBV10-3 combines with J gene TRBJ2-4; D remains unclear. Germline loops: CDR1 ENHRY, CDR2 SYGVKD. This CDR3 has 14 amino acids. V was trimmed by 2 bases and J by 1 base, leaving 6 bases between them. CDR3 DNA sequence: TGTGCCATCAGTGAGGGGGTGGCCAAAAACATTCAGTACTTC. It encodes CAISEGVAKNIQYF.

This rearrangement joins TRBV4-3 to TRBJ1-6; D call uncertain. Germline CDR1 LGHNA, CDR2 YSLEER. This CDR3 comprises 13 residues. V lost 9 bases, J lost 0 bases, and 6 bases lay in between. CDR3 sequence (DNA): TGCGCCAGTTCTAGCTCCTATAATTCACCCCTCCACTTT. Its translation is CASSSSYNSPLHF.

The chain employs TRBV15 and TRBJ1-6, with 8 positions matching TRBD1. CDR3 length: 16 residues. The J segment lost 10 bases and the V segment lost 1 base, leaving 9 bases of the junction unmatched. Germline assignment: CDR1 LNHNV and CDR2 YYDKDF (reference sequence). The CDR3 loop reads CATSRVPDRVYSPLHF. In nucleotides, the CDR3 is TGTGCCACCAGCAGAGTACCGGACAGGGTGTACTCACCCCTCCACTTT. Based on the CDR3 plus reference TRBV15 and TRBJ1-6, the full variable domain is DAMVIQNPRYQVTQFGKPVTLSCSQTLNHNVMYWYQQKSSQAPKLLFHYYDKDFNNEADTPDNFQSRRPNTSFCFLDIRSPGLGDTAMYLCATSRVPDRVYSPLHFGNGTRLTVT.

The V and J genes are TRBV2 and TRBJ1-1, with TRBD1 matching over 8 bases. Trimming removed 7 bases from V and 5 bases from J; junction bases left unmatched: 12. CDR3 length: 15 amino acids. The V gene's germline CDR1 is SNHLY and CDR2 FYNNEI. CDR3 in DNA: TGTGCCAGCACCCCGGGGCAGGGGGCTTTGACTGAAGCTTTCTTT. This translates into CASTPGQGALTEAFF.

This clone appeared a few times. V usage is TRBV28 and J usage is TRBJ1-2; 8 bases match TRBD1. Germline V gives CDR1 MDHEN, CDR2 SYDVKM. J lost 3 bases, V lost 6 bases, and 6 bases had no gene match. The CDR3 is 14 residues long. CDR3 bases: TGTGCCAGCAGACTCCCAGGGGGCCACTATGGCTACACCTTC. Residues: CASRLPGGHYGYTF.